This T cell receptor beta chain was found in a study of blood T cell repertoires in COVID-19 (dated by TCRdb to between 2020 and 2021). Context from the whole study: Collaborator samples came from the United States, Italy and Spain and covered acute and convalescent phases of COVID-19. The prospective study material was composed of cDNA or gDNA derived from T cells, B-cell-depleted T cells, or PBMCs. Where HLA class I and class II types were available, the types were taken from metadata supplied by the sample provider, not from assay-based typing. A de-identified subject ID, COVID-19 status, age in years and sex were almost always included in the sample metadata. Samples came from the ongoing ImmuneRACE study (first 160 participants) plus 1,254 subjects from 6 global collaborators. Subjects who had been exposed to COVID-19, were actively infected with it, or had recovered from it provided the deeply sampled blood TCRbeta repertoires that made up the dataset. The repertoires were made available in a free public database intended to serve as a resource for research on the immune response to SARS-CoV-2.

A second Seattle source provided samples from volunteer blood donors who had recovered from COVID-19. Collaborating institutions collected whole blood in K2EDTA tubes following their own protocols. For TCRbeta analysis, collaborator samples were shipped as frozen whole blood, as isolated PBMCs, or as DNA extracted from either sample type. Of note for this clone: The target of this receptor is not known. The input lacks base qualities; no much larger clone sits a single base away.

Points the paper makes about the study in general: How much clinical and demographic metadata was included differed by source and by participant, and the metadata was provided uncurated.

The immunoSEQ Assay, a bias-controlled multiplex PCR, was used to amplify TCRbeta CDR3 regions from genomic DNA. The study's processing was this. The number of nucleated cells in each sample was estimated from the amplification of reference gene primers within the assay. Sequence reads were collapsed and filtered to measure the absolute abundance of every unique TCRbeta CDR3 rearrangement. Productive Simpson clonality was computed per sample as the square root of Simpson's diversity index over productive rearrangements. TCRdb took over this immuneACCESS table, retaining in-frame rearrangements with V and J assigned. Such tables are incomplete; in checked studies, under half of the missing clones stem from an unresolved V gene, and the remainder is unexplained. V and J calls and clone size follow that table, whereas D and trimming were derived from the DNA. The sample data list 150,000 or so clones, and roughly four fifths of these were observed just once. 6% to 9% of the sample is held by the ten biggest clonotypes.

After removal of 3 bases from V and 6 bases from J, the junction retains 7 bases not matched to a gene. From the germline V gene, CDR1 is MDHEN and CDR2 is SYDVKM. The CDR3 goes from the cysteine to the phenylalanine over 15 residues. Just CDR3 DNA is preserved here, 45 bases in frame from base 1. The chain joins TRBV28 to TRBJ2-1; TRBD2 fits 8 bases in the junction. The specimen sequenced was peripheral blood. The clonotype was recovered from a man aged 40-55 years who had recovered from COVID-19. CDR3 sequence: CASSFELADINEQFF. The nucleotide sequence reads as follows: TGTGCCAGCAGTTTCGAACTAGCGGATATCAATGAGCAGTTCTTC.